A selection of T cell receptor beta chains follows, all from one sample in a study of cytomegalovirus exposure and HLA in healthy donors. Generated by immunoSEQ multiplex PCR, the TCRdb table keeps only in-frame clones and is missing some. The data contain approximately 200,000 clones, almost 75% of them singletons. Material for sequencing was PBMCs. The receptor set was obtained from a woman between 25 and 40 years old in good health and CMV-seropositive. Both conserved end residues are part of each CDR3. D genes are given only for firm matches. Clone size appears in some rows only: once, few, many, or a class for an expanded clone.

>TRBV7-2|16|.|TRBJ2-7|.
CASSLVGGSGSYEQYF
TGTGCCAGCAGCTTAGTTGGGGGGAGTGGTTCCTACGAGCAGTACTTC
>TRBV5-4|13|.|TRBJ2-4|.
CASSLTGENIQYF
TGTGCCAGCAGCTTAACCGGGGAAAACATTCAGTACTTC
>TRBV6-5|14|few|TRBJ2-7|.
CASRQGGGPYEQYF
TGTGCCAGCAGACAGGGAGGGGGGCCCTACGAGCAGTACTTC
>TRBV10-3|11|.|TRBJ2-7|TRBD2
CASGSSYEQYF
TGTGCCAGCGGGAGCTCCTACGAGCAGTACTTC
>TRBV10-3|16|few|TRBJ2-1|TRBD2
CAISGTSGRSYNEQFF
TGTGCCATCAGTGGGACTAGCGGGCGTTCCTACAATGAGCAGTTCTTC
>TRBV27|12|.|TRBJ2-1|.
CASSPNPNEQFF
TGTGCCAGCAGCCCTAATCCCAATGAGCAGTTCTTC
>TRBV27|13|.|TRBJ2-1|.
CASSFSGSHEQFF
TGTGCCAGCAGTTTTTCAGGTTCCCATGAGCAGTTCTTC
>TRBV29-1|14|.|TRBJ2-7|.
CSVADSGPAGEQYF
TGCAGCGTTGCAGATAGCGGACCCGCGGGGGAGCAGTACTTC
>TRBV27|15|few|TRBJ2-1|TRBD2
CASSLSRLAVNEQFF
TGTGCCAGCAGTTTATCGCGACTAGCTGTGAATGAGCAGTTCTTC
>TRBV28|16|.|TRBJ2-1|TRBD2
CASGGLAESSYNEQFF
TGTGCCAGCGGCGGACTAGCGGAAAGCTCCTACAATGAGCAGTTCTTC
>TRBV19|13|.|TRBJ1-1|.
CASSIVTGTEAFF
TGTGCCAGTAGTATAGTCACGGGCACTGAAGCTTTCTTT
>TRBV18|15|.|TRBJ1-2|TRBD1
CASSPRDRGSYGYTF
TGTGCCAGCTCACCCCGGGACAGGGGTTCCTATGGCTACACCTTC
>TRBV11-2|15|.|TRBJ2-7|.
CASSFPRTAPYEQYF
TGTGCCAGCAGCTTCCCCCGGACAGCTCCCTACGAGCAGTACTTC
>TRBV6-5|13|.|TRBJ1-2|TRBD1
CASSVQGNYGYTF
TGTGCCAGCAGCGTACAGGGGAACTATGGCTACACCTTC
>TRBV18|15|few|TRBJ2-7|.
CASSAVFLGDNEQYF
TGTGCCAGCTCAGCGGTCTTTTTAGGTGATAACGAGCAGTACTTC
>TRBV28|13|few|TRBJ2-7|.
CASNTRAGYEQYF
TGTGCCAGCAATACACGTGCAGGGTACGAGCAGTACTTC
>TRBV5-1|11|.|TRBJ2-3|.
CASSKSDTQYF
TGCGCCAGCAGCAAATCGGATACGCAGTATTTT